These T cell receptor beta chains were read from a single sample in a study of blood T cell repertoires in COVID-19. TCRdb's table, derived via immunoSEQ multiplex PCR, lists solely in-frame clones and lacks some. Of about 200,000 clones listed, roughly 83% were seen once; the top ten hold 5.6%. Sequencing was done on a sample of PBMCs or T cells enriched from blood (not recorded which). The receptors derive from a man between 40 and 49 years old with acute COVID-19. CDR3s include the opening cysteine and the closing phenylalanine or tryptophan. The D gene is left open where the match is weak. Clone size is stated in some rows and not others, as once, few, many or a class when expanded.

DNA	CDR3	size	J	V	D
TGTGCCAGCAGCCTCCTGATTGGACTAGCGCCCAATGAGCAGTTCTTC	CASSLLIGLAPNEQFF	NA	TRBJ2-1	TRBV14	TRBD2
TGTGCCAGCAGCGTCCGGGACAGGGGCTACGAGCAGTACTTC	CASSVRDRGYEQYF	NA	TRBJ2-7	TRBV7-6	TRBD1
TGTGCCAGTAGCCTACAGGGGCCGTTAGCCAAAAACATTCAGTACTTC	CASSLQGPLAKNIQYF	NA	TRBJ2-4	TRBV19	TRBD1
TGTGCCAGCAGCCAAAGGGGCGGCTACCAAGAGACCCAGTACTTC	CASSQRGGYQETQYF	NA	TRBJ2-5	TRBV7-3	NA
TGTGCCATCAGTGAGTCTTCGTCCGAGAGAGCAGAGACCCAGTACTTC	CAISESSSERAETQYF	NA	TRBJ2-5	TRBV10-3	NA
TGTGCCAGTAGCCATCCTTTCAGAAAACTGTTTTTT	CASSHPFRKLFF	NA	TRBJ1-4	TRBV19	NA
TGCGCCAGCAGCCGGGGGGACTCCGGGACAGGGACCTACGAGCAGTACTTC	CASSRGDSGTGTYEQYF	NA	TRBJ2-7	TRBV5-1	TRBD1
TGTGCCAGCAGTTCGGGACAGACCTCCTACGAGCAGTACTTC	CASSSGQTSYEQYF	NA	TRBJ2-7	TRBV27	TRBD1
TGCAGCGTGGGGGTTTCGGACAGACCCTACGAGCAGTACTTC	CSVGVSDRPYEQYF	NA	TRBJ2-7	TRBV29-1	NA
TGTGCCAGCAGCCAAGTTAGGCAGGGGAATTCACCCCTCCACTTT	CASSQVRQGNSPLHF	NA	TRBJ1-6	TRBV4-2	NA
TGTGCCATCAGTGAGTCCCCCGTTCAGACAGGCTCTACCGGCTACACCTTC	CAISESPVQTGSTGYTF	NA	TRBJ1-2	TRBV10-3	NA
TGTGCCAGCAGTACATCTGGCACTGAAGCTTTCTTT	CASSTSGTEAFF	NA	TRBJ1-1	TRBV28	NA
TGTGCCAGTAGTATACAAAACAAAGTAAGGGGGAATCAGCCCCAGCATTTT	CASSIQNKVRGNQPQHF	NA	TRBJ1-5	TRBV19	NA
TGTGCCAGTAGTATTGGCCCGTCCTATCCGGCTAGCGGACAAGAGACCCAGTACTTC	CASSIGPSYPASGQETQYF	NA	TRBJ2-5	TRBV19	TRBD2
TGTGCCAGCAGCCAAGTGTCCAGCTACGAGCAGTACTTC	CASSQVSSYEQYF	NA	TRBJ2-7	TRBV3-1/TRBV3-2	NA
TGTGCCAGCAGCCAAGGCAGGGGGCGAGTTAATACGCAGTATTTT	CASSQGRGRVNTQYF	NA	TRBJ2-3	TRBV3-1/TRBV3-2	TRBD1
TGTGCCAGCAGTTTTATGGCAGAATACAATGAGCAGTTCTTC	CASSFMAEYNEQFF	NA	TRBJ2-1	TRBV28	NA
TGTGCCATCGGGGGGGACAGGGTTAATGAAGCTTTCTTT	CAIGGDRVNEAFF	NA	TRBJ1-1	TRBV28	TRBD1
TGCGCCAGCAGCTCTCAGGGGAACACCGGGGAGCTGTTTTTT	CASSSQGNTGELFF	NA	TRBJ2-2	TRBV5-1	NA
TGTGCCACCAGCAGAGCTTTTGAGACAGAGATTCAGTACTTC	CATSRAFETEIQYF	few	TRBJ2-4	TRBV15	NA
TGTGCCAGCAGTTACTCAGGGGTCCTAGGCTCCTACGAGCAGTACTTC	CASSYSGVLGSYEQYF	NA	TRBJ2-7	TRBV6-6	NA
TGCGCCAGCAGCCAACCCCAAGGACAGCCCTATGGCTACACCTTC	CASSQPQGQPYGYTF	NA	TRBJ1-2	TRBV4-1	NA
TGTGCCAGCACCTCCCGGGAAACGGGGTACAATGAGCAGTTCTTC	CASTSRETGYNEQFF	once	TRBJ2-1	TRBV7-2	NA
TGTGCCAGCAGTTTATCCGGCGGAGGTAGGAATGAGCAGTTCTTC	CASSLSGGGRNEQFF	once	TRBJ2-1	TRBV28	NA
TGTGCCACCAGCAGAGATCGGGTTGCTAACTATGGCTACACCTTC	CATSRDRVANYGYTF	NA	TRBJ1-2	TRBV15	NA
TGTGCCAGCAGCTTCTCCGGGACAGGGCCCATTGATCGGGGTTTT	CASSFSGTGPIDRGF	NA	TRBJ2-3	TRBV7-9	TRBD1
TGTGCCACCAGCCCAGGGCGCACAGATACGCAGTATTTT	CATSPGRTDTQYF	NA	TRBJ2-3	TRBV15	NA
TGTGCCAGCAGCCGAGCGGGAAGCACAGATACGCAGTATTTT	CASSRAGSTDTQYF	NA	TRBJ2-3	TRBV3-1/TRBV3-2	TRBD2
TGTGCCAGCAGTCGAACGGTTTCGAGCAATCAGCCCCAGCATTTT	CASSRTVSSNQPQHF	NA	TRBJ1-5	TRBV2	NA
TGTGCCACCAGTGATACGGACTACGGGGCTAGCGGATACAATGAGCAGTTCTTC	CATSDTDYGASGYNEQFF	NA	TRBJ2-1	TRBV24-1	TRBD2
TGTGCCAGCAGTGAGGGGCGGGAGATCGCCTACGAGCAGTACTTC	CASSEGREIAYEQYF	NA	TRBJ2-7	TRBV2	TRBD2
TGTGCCAGTAGTAGGTCTAGCGGGACCCAACTTAACACCGGGGAGCTGTTTTTT	CASSRSSGTQLNTGELFF	NA	TRBJ2-2	TRBV19	TRBD2
TGTGCCACCAGCAGAGATACCACCGGGACTAGCGGTTTCATTCAGTACTTC	CATSRDTTGTSGFIQYF	NA	TRBJ2-4	TRBV15	TRBD2
TGTGCCAGCAGACCCACAGGGAAGGGCAATCAGCCCCAGCATTTT	CASRPTGKGNQPQHF	NA	TRBJ1-5	TRBV2	NA
TGTGCCAGCAGCCCCGGAGGGACTGAAGCTTTCTTT	CASSPGGTEAFF	NA	TRBJ1-1	TRBV12-3/TRBV12-4	NA
TGTGCCAGCAGCTTAACGGTCGACTATCCCTCCTACGAGCAGTACTTC	CASSLTVDYPSYEQYF	NA	TRBJ2-7	TRBV7-9	NA
TGTGCCAGCAGCTTTCTAGCCGGGGAGCTGTTTTTT	CASSFLAGELFF	few	TRBJ2-2	TRBV5-5	NA
TGTGCCAGCAGTTTTCGCGGGATAAGCACAGATACGCAGTATTTT	CASSFRGISTDTQYF	NA	TRBJ2-3	TRBV6-2/TRBV6-3	NA
TGTGCCTGGAGTGTACAAGGGGCCGGCGAGCAGTACTTC	CAWSVQGAGEQYF	NA	TRBJ2-7	TRBV30	NA
TGTGCCAGCAGCAAAGCTCCGGGACTAGCGACTTACAATGAGCAGTTCTTC	CASSKAPGLATYNEQFF	NA	TRBJ2-1	TRBV21-1	NA
TGCAGCGTTGTAGAGCGGACAGGGGGTTACTCTGGGGCCAACGTCCTGACTTTC	CSVVERTGGYSGANVLTF	NA	TRBJ2-6	TRBV29-1	TRBD1
TGTGCCAGCAGTCCTTCTACTAGCGGGACTTACAATGAGCAGTTCTTC	CASSPSTSGTYNEQFF	few	TRBJ2-1	TRBV5-6	TRBD2
TGTGCTAGCAGCTTAGAACAGAGTACCTACAATGAGCAGTTCTTC	CASSLEQSTYNEQFF	NA	TRBJ2-1	TRBV7-7	NA
TGTGCCGCATCCGGGACTAGCGGGTCCAATGAGCAGTTCTTC	CAASGTSGSNEQFF	NA	TRBJ2-1	TRBV7-2	TRBD2
TGTGCCAGCAGCTTAATCAGGGGGGACACCGGGGAGCTGTTTTTT	CASSLIRGDTGELFF	NA	TRBJ2-2	TRBV7-3	NA
TGTGCCTGTGGACAGGGGGCTCACTCCTACGAGCAGTACTTC	CACGQGAHSYEQYF	NA	TRBJ2-7	TRBV30	TRBD1
TGTGCCAGCAGCTTAGAGGCTAGCGGGGACGGAACCGGGGAGCTGTTTTTT	CASSLEASGDGTGELFF	NA	TRBJ2-2	TRBV7-6	TRBD2
TGTGCCAGTAGTATAGTAAGAGTTTATAGCAATCAGCCCCAGCATTTT	CASSIVRVYSNQPQHF	NA	TRBJ1-5	TRBV19	NA
TGTGCCAGCAGTTTCTCACTCACAGGCGTATCCTACGAGCAGTACTTC	CASSFSLTGVSYEQYF	once	TRBJ2-7	TRBV27	NA
TGCGCCAGCAGCCAGAGGACAGGGGACTACGAGCAGTACTTC	CASSQRTGDYEQYF	NA	TRBJ2-7	TRBV4-1	TRBD1
TGCAGCGGGAAAGCGGGAGGAGGATACAATGAGCAGTTCTTC	CSGKAGGGYNEQFF	NA	TRBJ2-1	TRBV29-1	TRBD2
TGTGCCGCGGGACAGGAGCTTGACACTGAAGCTTTCTTT	CAAGQELDTEAFF	NA	TRBJ1-1	TRBV24-1	TRBD1
TGTGCCAGCAGCCCCCAAGCGGGAGAAGGAGGGGAGCTGTTTTTT	CASSPQAGEGGELFF	NA	TRBJ2-2	TRBV9	TRBD2